Listed below are T cell receptor beta chains from one sample, sequenced in a study of T cells in Graves' hyperthyroidism and ophthalmopathy. MiXCR, applied by TCRdb to the multiplex PCR reads, yields one record per CDR3 protein. The sample carries fewer than 30,000 distinct CDR3 sequences, approximately 54% recorded once. The sample comprised blood. The source of these receptors is a woman in her thirties or forties with Graves' hyperthyroidism that later progressed to Graves' ophthalmopathy. Both conserved end residues are part of each CDR3. The order of the fields is CDR3 protein, CDR3 DNA, D gene, V gene, clone size, J gene. The D gene is left open where the match is weak. Size is stated for part of the rows, as once, few or many counts, or as a class when the clone is expanded.

CASSSRSGGQETQYF,TGTGCCAGCAGCTCCCGTAGCGGGGGCCAAGAGACCCAGTACTTC,TRBD2,TRBV11-3,NA,TRBJ2-5
CASSPQWGAREKLFF,TGTGCCAGCAGCCCTCAGTGGGGAGCGAGGGAAAAACTGTTTTTT,NA,TRBV7-2,NA,TRBJ1-4
CASSYLGGPDTQYF,TGTGCCAGCAGTTATCTCGGGGGCCCAGATACGCAGTATTTT,NA,TRBV6-5,NA,TRBJ2-3
CSVGQGGASGIAGELFF,TGCAGCGTGGGACAGGGGGGGGCTAGTGGGATTGCCGGGGAGCTGTTTTTT,TRBD1,TRBV29-1,NA,TRBJ2-2
CASSPTGHSNQPQHF,TGCGCCAGCAGCCCTACAGGTCATAGCAATCAGCCCCAGCATTTT,NA,TRBV5-1,NA,TRBJ1-5
CASSLSGSNEKLFF,TGTGCCAGCAGCTTGTCGGGGTCTAATGAAAAACTGTTTTTT,NA,TRBV7-9,NA,TRBJ1-4
CSVAGSRNTGELFF,TGCAGCGTTGCGGGGAGTAGGAACACCGGGGAGCTGTTTTTT,NA,TRBV29-1,NA,TRBJ2-2
CAISEEANTEAFF,TGTGCCATCAGTGAAGAGGCGAACACTGAAGCTTTCTTT,NA,TRBV10-3,medium-sized,TRBJ1-1
CATSPGQNQPQHF,TGTGCCACCAGTCCTGGGCAGAATCAGCCCCAGCATTTT,NA,TRBV24-1,NA,TRBJ1-5
CASSLQTSGRVIGIQYF,TGTGCCAGCAGCCTACAGACTAGCGGGAGAGTTATTGGCATTCAGTACTTC,TRBD2,TRBV7-8,NA,TRBJ2-4
CATSIGTSGHLEDTQYF,TGTGCCACCAGCATAGGGACTAGCGGGCATTTAGAAGATACGCAGTATTTT,TRBD2,TRBV15,NA,TRBJ2-3
CASRAGAGPNEQFF,TGTGCCAGCAGAGCGGGGGCAGGGCCCAATGAGCAGTTCTTC,TRBD2,TRBV7-9,NA,TRBJ2-1
CASSLGTGFLGLDEQYF,TGTGCCAGCAGCTTGGGGACAGGGTTTTTGGGTTTGGACGAGCAGTACTTC,TRBD1,TRBV7-6,NA,TRBJ2-7
CATSDWDTDQPQHF,TGTGCCACCAGTGATTGGGACACCGATCAGCCCCAGCATTTT,NA,TRBV24-1,NA,TRBJ1-5
CSASSPGRVADTQYF,TGCAGTGCTAGCTCCCCGGGCAGGGTGGCAGATACGCAGTATTTT,NA,TRBV20-1,many,TRBJ2-3
CSASSPGRPRETLSNQPQHF,TGCAGTGCTAGCTCCCCGGGCCGACCTCGTGAGACCCTCAGTAATCAGCCCCAGCATTTT,NA,TRBV20-1,NA,TRBJ1-5
CASSYGAGGTF,TGTGCCAGCAGCTACGGTGCAGGCGGCACCTTC,NA,TRBV7-9,NA,TRBJ1-2
CASSPLAGTNEQFF,TGCGCCAGCAGCCCCCTAGCGGGAACGAATGAGCAGTTCTTC,TRBD2,TRBV5-1,NA,TRBJ2-1
CASTPGPGYGYTF,TGTGCCAGTACTCCAGGGCCGGGGTATGGCTACACCTTC,NA,TRBV19,NA,TRBJ1-2
CSARDNSAGLLGYTF,TGCAGTGCTAGAGATAACAGCGCAGGGCTCCTAGGCTACACCTTC,NA,TRBV20-1,NA,TRBJ1-2
CASSDGTGRDTGELFF,TGTGCCAGCAGTGATGGGACAGGGAGAGACACCGGGGAGCTGTTTTTT,TRBD1,TRBV6-4,NA,TRBJ2-2
CAISESPGQGEKLFFGSGTQYF,NA,NA,TRBV10-3,NA,TRBJ2-5
CSASGQGAPTLGAFF,TGCAGTGCTAGTGGACAGGGGGCTCCAACCCTTGGAGCTTTCTTT,TRBD1,TRBV20-1,many,TRBJ1-1
CGARGPPGLAGTDTQYF,TGCGGTGCTAGAGGCCCACCGGGACTAGCGGGAACAGATACGCAGTATTTT,TRBD2,TRBV20-1,NA,TRBJ2-3
CSAPRLGSNNEQFF,TGCAGTGCCCCCCGACTCGGGAGTAACAATGAGCAGTTCTTC,NA,TRBV20-1,medium-sized,TRBJ2-1
CASSPRIGSNETQYF,TGTGCCAGCAGCCCGAGGATAGGCTCGAATGAGACCCAGTACTTC,NA,TRBV7-8,NA,TRBJ2-5
CASSTGQGGEKLFF,TGTGCCAGTAGTACGGGACAGGGAGGGGAAAAACTGTTTTTT,TRBD1,TRBV19,NA,TRBJ1-4
CASSVQDNEQFF,TGCGCCAGCAGCGTACAGGACAATGAGCAGTTCTTC,NA,TRBV5-1,once,TRBJ2-1
CASKLSGSYNEQFF,TGTGCCAGCAAACTAAGCGGTTCCTACAATGAGCAGTTCTTC,NA,TRBV7-3,medium-sized,TRBJ2-1
CASMWREGYNEQFF,TGTGCCAGCATGTGGCGGGAGGGCTACAATGAGCAGTTCTTC,TRBD2,TRBV28,many,TRBJ2-1
CASSRDRGTDTQYF,TGTGCCAGCAGCAGGGACAGGGGCACAGATACGCAGTATTTT,TRBD1,TRBV11-1,many,TRBJ2-3
CAWSVAGGYEQYF,TGTGCCTGGAGTGTAGCGGGAGGCTACGAGCAGTACTTC,TRBD2,TRBV30,many,TRBJ2-7
CASSSGLAGVQQYF,TGTGCCAGCAGCTCGGGACTAGCGGGAGTGCAGCAGTACTTC,TRBD2,TRBV7-3,NA,TRBJ2-7
CASRVQGESGELFF,TGTGCCAGCAGGGTACAGGGTGAGAGCGGGGAGCTGTTTTTT,NA,TRBV6-1,NA,TRBJ2-2
CAWGSGLVGGRGGYTF,TGTGCCTGGGGGTCAGGGCTTGTGGGGGGACGAGGAGGCTACACCTTC,NA,TRBV30,few,TRBJ1-2
CAISESVTGAGVVKNIQYF,TGTGCCATCAGTGAGTCAGTGACAGGGGCGGGAGTTGTCAAAAACATTCAGTACTTC,NA,TRBV10-3,many,TRBJ2-4
CASSAGTAIQETQYF,TGTGCCAGCAGCGCCGGGACAGCAATACAAGAGACCCAGTACTTC,TRBD1,TRBV2,few,TRBJ2-5